This TCR beta chain was observed in a study of beta chain features in type 1 diabetes. Study-wide context: Patients did not differ from healthy donors in age, gender or cell yield.

This clone was recorded a few times. Its specificity is not known. Expressed TCRB transcripts were sequenced, since all the RNA that had been isolated was reverse transcribed. The protocol was immunoSEQ multiplex PCR, while the TCRdb copy is restricted to in-frame clones and leaves out a portion. This sample has 600,000 to 650,000 clones, with roughly a sixth found just once. Germline CDR1 and CDR2: SGDLS and YYNGEE. This CDR3 comprises 15 residues. Trimming shortened V by 0 bases and J by 1 base, and 10 bases separated the two germline ends. Findings and limits, study-wide: Patients with type 1 diabetes showed fewer VDJ junction insertions and more deletions.

Stem cell-like memory, regulatory, central memory and naive CD4+ cells were sorted via CD45RO/CCR7/CD25/CD127/CD95/CD27. This sequence originates from a man between 18 and 29 years old in good health. Sequencing used naive CD4+ T cells from blood. This chain uses TRBV9 with TRBJ1-2; D is ambiguous. CDR3: CASSVDGRVNYGYTF. CDR3 sequence (DNA): TGTGCCAGCAGCGTAGACGGCCGAGTTAACTATGGCTACACCTTC.